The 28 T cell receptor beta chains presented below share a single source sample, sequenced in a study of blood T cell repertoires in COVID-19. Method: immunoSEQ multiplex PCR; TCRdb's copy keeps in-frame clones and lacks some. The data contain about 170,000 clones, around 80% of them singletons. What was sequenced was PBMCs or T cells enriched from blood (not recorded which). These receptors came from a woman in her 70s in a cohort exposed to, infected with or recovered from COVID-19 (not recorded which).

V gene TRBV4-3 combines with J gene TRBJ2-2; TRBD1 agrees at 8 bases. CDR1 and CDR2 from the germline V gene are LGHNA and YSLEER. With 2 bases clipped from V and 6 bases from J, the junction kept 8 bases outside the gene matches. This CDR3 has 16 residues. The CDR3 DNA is TGCGCCAGCAGCCAATTCGTCCAGGGGGCTGCCGGGGAGCTGTTTTTT. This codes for CASSQFVQGAAGELFF.

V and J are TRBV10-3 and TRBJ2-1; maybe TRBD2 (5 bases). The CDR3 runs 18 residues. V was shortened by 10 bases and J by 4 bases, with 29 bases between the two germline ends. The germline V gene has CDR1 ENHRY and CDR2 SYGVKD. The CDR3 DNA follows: TGTGCCACTACAAAGCGAACCTCCTACAGTAGAGGGTACAATGAGCAGTTCTTC. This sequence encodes CATTKRTSYSRGYNEQFF.

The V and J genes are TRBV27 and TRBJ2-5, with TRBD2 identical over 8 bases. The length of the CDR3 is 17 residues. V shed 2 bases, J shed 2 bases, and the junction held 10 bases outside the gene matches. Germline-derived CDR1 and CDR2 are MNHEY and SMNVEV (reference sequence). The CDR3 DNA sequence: TGTGCCAGCAGTTTAGCCCCAAGGGGACTAGGACAAGAGACCCAGTACTTC. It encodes CASSLAPRGLGQETQYF.

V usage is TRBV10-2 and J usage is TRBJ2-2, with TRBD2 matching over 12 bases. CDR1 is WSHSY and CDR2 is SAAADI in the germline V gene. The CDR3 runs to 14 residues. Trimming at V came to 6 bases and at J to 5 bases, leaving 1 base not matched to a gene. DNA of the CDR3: TGCGCCAGCAGAGGACTAGCGGGGACCGGGGAGCTGTTTTTT. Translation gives CASRGLAGTGELFF.

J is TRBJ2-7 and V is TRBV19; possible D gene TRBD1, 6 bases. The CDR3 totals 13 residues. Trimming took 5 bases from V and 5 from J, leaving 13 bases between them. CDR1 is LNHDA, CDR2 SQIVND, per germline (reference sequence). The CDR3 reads CASSFTGTHEQYF. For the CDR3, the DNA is TGTGCCAGTAGTTTTACAGGGACCCACGAGCAGTACTTC.

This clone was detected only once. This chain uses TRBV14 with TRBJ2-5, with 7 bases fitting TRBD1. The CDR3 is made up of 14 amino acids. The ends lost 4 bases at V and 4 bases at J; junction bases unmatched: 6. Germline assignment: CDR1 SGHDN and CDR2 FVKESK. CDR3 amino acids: CASSPTGLRETQYF. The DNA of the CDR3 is TGTGCCAGCAGCCCGACAGGGTTAAGAGAGACCCAGTACTTC.

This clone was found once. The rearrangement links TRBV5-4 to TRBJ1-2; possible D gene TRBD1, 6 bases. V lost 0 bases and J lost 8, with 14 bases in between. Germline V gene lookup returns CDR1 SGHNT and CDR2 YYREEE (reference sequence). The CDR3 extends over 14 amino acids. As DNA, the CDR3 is TGTGCCAGCAGCTTGGGGGGCGGGGGCCACGGCTACACCTTC. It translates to CASSLGGGGHGYTF.

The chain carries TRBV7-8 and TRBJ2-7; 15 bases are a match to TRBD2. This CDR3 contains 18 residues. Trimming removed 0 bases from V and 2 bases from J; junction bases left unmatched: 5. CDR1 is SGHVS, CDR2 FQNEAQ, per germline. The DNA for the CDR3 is TGTGCCAGCAGCTTAGCCCCGGGACTAGCGGGAGGTACCTACGAGCAGTACTTC. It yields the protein CASSLAPGLAGGTYEQYF.

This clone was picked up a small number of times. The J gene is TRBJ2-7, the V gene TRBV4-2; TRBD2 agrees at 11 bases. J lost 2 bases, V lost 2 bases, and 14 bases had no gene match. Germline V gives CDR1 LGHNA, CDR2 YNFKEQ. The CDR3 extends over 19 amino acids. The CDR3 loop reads CASSQNHLGTSGYPYEQYF. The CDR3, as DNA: TGTGCCAGCAGCCAAAATCATCTGGGGACTAGCGGATATCCCTACGAGCAGTACTTC.

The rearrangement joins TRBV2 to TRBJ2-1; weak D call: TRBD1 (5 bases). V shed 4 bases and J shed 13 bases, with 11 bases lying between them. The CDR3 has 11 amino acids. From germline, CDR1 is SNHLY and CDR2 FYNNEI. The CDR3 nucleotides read TGTGCCAGCAGTGTAGGGGTAAACCAGTTCTTC. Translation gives CASSVGVNQFF.

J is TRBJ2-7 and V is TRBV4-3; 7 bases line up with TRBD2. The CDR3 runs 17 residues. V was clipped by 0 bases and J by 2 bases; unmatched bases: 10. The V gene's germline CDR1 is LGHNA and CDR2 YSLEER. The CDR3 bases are TGCGCCAGCAGCCAAGATTTGGGCGGGGGAGGGCCCTACGAGCAGTACTTC. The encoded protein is CASSQDLGGGGPYEQYF.

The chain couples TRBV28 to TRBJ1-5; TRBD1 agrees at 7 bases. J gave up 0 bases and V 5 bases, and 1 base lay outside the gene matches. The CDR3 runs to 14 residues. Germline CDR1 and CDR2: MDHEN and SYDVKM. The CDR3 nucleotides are TGTGCCAGCAGTAGACAGGGTAGCAATCAGCCCCAGCATTTT. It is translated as CASSRQGSNQPQHF.

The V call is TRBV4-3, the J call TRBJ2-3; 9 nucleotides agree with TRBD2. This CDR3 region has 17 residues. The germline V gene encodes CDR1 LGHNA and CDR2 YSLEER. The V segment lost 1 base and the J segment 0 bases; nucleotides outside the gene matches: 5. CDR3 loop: CASSQAWTSESTDTQYF. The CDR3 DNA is TGCGCCAGCAGCCAAGCCTGGACTAGCGAAAGCACAGATACGCAGTATTTT.

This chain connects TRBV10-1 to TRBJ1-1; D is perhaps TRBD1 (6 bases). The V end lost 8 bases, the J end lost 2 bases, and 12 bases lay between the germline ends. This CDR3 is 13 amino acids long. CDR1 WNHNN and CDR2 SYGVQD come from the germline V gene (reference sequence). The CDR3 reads CASQRTVNTEAFF. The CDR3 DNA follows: TGCGCCAGCCAGAGGACAGTAAACACTGAAGCTTTCTTT.

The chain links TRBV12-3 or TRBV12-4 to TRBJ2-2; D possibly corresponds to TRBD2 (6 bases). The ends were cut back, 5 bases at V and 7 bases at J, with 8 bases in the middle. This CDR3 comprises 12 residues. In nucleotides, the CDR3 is TGTGCCAGCAGTCGACTAGTCGGGGAGCTGTTTTTT. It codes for CASSRLVGELFF.

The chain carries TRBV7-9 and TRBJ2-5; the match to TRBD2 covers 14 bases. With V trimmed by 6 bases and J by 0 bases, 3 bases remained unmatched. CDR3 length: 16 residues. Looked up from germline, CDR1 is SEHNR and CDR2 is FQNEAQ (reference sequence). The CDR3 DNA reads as TGTGCCAGCAGTACGACTAGCGGGAGGGACCAAGAGACCCAGTACTTC. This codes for CASSTTSGRDQETQYF.

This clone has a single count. CDR3 DNA: TGTGCCATCAGTGAAGGACAGGGGGGTAATTATAATTCACCCCTCCACTTT. It translates to CAISEGQGGNYNSPLHF. V is TRBV10-3 and J is TRBJ1-6; 10 bases line up with TRBD1. With V trimmed by 3 bases and J by 4 bases, 6 bases remained unmatched. This CDR3 contains 17 residues. Germline V lookup: CDR1 ENHRY, CDR2 SYGVKD.

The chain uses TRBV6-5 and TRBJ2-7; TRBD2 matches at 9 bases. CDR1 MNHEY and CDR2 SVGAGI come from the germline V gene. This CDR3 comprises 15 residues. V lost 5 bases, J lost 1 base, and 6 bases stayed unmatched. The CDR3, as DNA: TGTGCCAGCAGTCCACTAGCGGGTGGTTCCTACGAGCAGTACTTC. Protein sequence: CASSPLAGGSYEQYF.

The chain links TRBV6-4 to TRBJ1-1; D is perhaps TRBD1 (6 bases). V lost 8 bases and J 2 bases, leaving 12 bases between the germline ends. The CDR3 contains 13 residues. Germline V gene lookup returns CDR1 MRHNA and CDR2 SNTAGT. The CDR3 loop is CASGRGPNTEAFF. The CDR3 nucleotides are TGTGCCAGCGGCAGGGGTCCCAACACTGAAGCTTTCTTT.

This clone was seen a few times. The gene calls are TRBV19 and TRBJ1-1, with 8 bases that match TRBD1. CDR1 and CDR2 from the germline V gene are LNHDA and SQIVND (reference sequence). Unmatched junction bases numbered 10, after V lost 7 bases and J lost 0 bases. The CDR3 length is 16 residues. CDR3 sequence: CASTDHQGAMNTEAFF. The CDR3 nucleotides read TGTGCCAGTACCGACCACCAGGGGGCGATGAACACTGAAGCTTTCTTT.

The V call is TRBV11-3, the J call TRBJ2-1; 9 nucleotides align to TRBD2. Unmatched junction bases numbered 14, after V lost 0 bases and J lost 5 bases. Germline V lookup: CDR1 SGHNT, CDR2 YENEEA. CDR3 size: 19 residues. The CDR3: CASSLELGSWREGHNEQFF. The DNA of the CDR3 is TGTGCCAGCAGCTTAGAATTAGGTAGTTGGCGGGAGGGCCACAATGAGCAGTTCTTC.

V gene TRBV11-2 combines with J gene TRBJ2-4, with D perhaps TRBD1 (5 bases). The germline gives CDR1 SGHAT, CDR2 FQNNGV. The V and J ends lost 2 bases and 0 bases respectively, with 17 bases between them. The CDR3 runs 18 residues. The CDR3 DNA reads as TGTGCCAGCAGCTTATCCTCCACAGGCTTCAAAGCCAAAAACATTCAGTACTTC. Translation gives CASSLSSTGFKAKNIQYF.

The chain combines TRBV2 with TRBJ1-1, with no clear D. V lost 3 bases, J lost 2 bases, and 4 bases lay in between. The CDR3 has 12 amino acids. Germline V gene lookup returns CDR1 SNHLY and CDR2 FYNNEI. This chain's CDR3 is CASSESNTEAFF. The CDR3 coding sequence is TGTGCCAGCAGTGAGAGTAACACTGAAGCTTTCTTT.

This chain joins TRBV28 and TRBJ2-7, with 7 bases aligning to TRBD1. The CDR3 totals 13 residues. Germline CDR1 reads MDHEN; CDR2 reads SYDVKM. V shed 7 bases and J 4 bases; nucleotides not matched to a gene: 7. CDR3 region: CASTRDSAYEQYF. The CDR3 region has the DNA TGTGCCAGCACCCGGGACAGTGCTTACGAGCAGTACTTC.

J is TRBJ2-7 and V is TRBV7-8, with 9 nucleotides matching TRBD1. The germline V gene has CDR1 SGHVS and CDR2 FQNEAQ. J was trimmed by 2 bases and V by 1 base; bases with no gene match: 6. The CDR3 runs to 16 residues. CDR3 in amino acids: CASSLGGTGTPYEQYF. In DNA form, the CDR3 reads TGTGCCAGCAGCTTAGGAGGGACAGGGACACCCTACGAGCAGTACTTC.

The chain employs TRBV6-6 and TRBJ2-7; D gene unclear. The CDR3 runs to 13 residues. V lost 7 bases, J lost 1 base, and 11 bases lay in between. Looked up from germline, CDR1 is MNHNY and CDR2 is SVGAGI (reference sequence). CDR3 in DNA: TGTGCCAGCATTGGGCTCCCATCCTACGAGCAGTACTTC. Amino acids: CASIGLPSYEQYF.

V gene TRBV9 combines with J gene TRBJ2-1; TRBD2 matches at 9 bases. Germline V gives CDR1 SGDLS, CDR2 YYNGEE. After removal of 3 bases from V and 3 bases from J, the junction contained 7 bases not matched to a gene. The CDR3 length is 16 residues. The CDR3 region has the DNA TGTGCCAGCAGCGCCCAACTAGCGGGCAGCTACAATGAGCAGTTCTTC. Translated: CASSAQLAGSYNEQFF.

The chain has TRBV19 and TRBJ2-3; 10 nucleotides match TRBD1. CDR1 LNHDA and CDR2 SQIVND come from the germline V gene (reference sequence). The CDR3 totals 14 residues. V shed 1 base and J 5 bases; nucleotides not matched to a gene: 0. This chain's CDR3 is CASSIGDRGDTQYF. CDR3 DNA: TGTGCCAGTAGTATAGGGGACAGGGGAGATACGCAGTATTTT.